The TCR beta chain described here comes from a study of human T cells and chemical hapten exposure. Findings and caveats of the study: Alopecia was present in the donors, so their immune response may differ from healthy people's.

TCRdb analysed the RACE reads with MiXCR anew, one entry per CDR3 protein. The profile covers about 30,000 distinct CDR3 sequences, with 5.8% appearing a single time and roughly 5.9% taken by the ten largest. This clonotype occurred many times. Its cognate antigen is unknown. Time point reported: patch test 3, about 24 weeks after DPC sensitization. Treatment given: therapeutic diphenylcyclopropenone sensitization with weekly scalp DPC. Participating donors were patients with alopecia, aged 18 to 70 years, considered appropriate candidates for DPC. The sequences come from whole blood, collected in connection with sensitization to the hapten diphenylcyclopropenone (DPC). This TCR was sampled from a man aged 30 to 45 with alopecia areata. Some clones in this sample may be carry-over from other donors' samples.

The CDR3 protein is CASSWTSGGEQYF. The CDR3 DNA is TGTGCCAGCAGTTGGACTAGCGGTGGGGAGCAGTACTTC. The chain joins TRBV6-2 or TRBV6-3 to TRBJ2-7; 10 nucleotides align to TRBD2. V trimming: 4 bases; J trimming: 7 bases; junction bases outside the gene matches: 4. Per the germline V gene, CDR1 is MNHEY and CDR2 is SVGEGT. CDR3 length: 13 residues.